Listed here is a single TCR beta chain. Per the germline V gene, CDR1 is SGHTA and CDR2 is FQGTGA. CDR3 length equals 15 residues. With 2 bases clipped from V and 1 base from J, the junction kept 3 bases outside the gene matches. TCRdb keeps only in-frame clones here, not all; method: immunoSEQ multiplex PCR. The table shows approximately 21,000 clones, with around 70% occurring only once. The sample belongs to a study of PD-1 blockade in classical Hodgkin lymphoma. As for the study in general: Nivolumab dosed at 3 mg/kg went to patients intravenously every 2 weeks.

Time point of the sample: cycle 4 day 1 (C4D1), after 6 weeks of nivolumab. The patients all showed relapse after autologous stem cell transplantation, while their brentuximab vedotin exposure varied. This sequence originates from a human donor with classical Hodgkin lymphoma. The chain carries TRBV7-3 and TRBJ2-7; TRBD1 agrees at 9 bases. This material consisted of peripheral blood mononuclear cells (PBMCs), taken before the fourth cycle of nivolumab. The CDR3 DNA is TGTGCCAGCAGCTTAGCCGGGACAGGGTCCTACGAGCAGTACTTC. Its translation is CASSLAGTGSYEQYF.